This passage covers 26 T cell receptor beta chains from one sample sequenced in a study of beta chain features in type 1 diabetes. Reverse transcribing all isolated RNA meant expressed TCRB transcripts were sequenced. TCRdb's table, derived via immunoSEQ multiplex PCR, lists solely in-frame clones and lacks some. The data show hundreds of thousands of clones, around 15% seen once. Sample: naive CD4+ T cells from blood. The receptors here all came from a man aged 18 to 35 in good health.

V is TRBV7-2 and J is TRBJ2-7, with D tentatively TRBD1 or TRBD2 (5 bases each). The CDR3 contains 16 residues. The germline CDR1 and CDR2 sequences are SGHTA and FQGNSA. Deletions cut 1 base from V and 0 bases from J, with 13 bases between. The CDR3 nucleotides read TGTGCCAGCAGCTTAGTCGGGGCTCTGAGCTCCTACGAGCAGTACTTC. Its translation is CASSLVGALSSYEQYF.

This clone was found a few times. CDR3 nucleotides: TGTGCCAGCAGTTCGGACCTCTCTGGAAACACCATATATTTT. Its protein is CASSSDLSGNTIYF. This chain links TRBV6-5 with TRBJ1-3; no clear D gene. The V end lost 4 bases, the J end lost 0 bases, and 7 bases lay between the germline ends. Germline V gene data show CDR1 as MNHEY and CDR2 as SVGAGI. CDR3 size: 14 residues.

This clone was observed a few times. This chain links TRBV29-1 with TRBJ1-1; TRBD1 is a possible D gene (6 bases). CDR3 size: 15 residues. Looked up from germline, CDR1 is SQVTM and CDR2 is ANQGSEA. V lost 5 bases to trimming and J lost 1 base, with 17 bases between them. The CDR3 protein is CSVKANRAWNTEAFF. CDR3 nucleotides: TGCAGCGTTAAGGCAAACAGGGCCTGGAACACTGAAGCTTTCTTT.

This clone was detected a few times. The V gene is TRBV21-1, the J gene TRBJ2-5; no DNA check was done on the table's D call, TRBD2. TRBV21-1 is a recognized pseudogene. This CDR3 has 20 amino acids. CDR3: CASSNSPPEGTEKIEETQYF. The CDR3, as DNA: TGTGCCAGCAGCAATTCTCCACCCGAGGGCACCGAAAAGATTGAAGAGACCCAGTACTTC.

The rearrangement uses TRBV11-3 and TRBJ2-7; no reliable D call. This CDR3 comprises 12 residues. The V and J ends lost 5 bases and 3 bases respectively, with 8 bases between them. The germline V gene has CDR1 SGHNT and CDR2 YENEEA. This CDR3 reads CASSRNGYEQYF. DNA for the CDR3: TGTGCCAGCAGCCGAAACGGCTACGAGCAGTACTTC.

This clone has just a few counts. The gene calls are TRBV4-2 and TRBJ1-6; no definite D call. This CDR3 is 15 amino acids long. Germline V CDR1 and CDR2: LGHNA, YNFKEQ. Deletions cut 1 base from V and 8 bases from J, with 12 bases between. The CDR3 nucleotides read TGTGCCAGCAGCCAAGCAATGGGATCGGATTCACCCCTCCACTTT. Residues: CASSQAMGSDSPLHF.

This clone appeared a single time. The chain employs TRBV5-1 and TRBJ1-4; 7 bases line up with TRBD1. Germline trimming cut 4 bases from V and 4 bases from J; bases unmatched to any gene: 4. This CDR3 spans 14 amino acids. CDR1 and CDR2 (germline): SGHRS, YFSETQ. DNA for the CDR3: TGCGCCAGCAGCCGACAGGGAATTAATGAAAAACTGTTTTTT. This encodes CASSRQGINEKLFF.

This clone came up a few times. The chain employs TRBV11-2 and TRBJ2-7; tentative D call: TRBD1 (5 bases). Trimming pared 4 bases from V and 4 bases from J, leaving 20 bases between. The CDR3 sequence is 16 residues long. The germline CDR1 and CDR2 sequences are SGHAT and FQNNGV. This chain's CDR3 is CASSSLDSVRPYEQYF. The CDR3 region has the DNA TGTGCCAGCAGCTCCCTCGACAGTGTTCGACCTTACGAGCAGTACTTC.

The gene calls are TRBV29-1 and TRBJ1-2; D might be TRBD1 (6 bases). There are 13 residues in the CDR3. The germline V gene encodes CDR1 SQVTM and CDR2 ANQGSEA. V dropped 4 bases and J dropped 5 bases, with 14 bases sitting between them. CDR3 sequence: CSVGEGGHYGYTF. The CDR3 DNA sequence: TGCAGCGTTGGCGAGGGGGGGCATTATGGCTACACCTTC.

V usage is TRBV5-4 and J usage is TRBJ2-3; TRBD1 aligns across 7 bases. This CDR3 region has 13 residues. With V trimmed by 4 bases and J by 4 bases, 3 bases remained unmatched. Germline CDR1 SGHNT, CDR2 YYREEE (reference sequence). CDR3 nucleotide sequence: TGTGCCAGCAGCGCACAGGGGCCAGATACGCAGTATTTT. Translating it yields CASSAQGPDTQYF.

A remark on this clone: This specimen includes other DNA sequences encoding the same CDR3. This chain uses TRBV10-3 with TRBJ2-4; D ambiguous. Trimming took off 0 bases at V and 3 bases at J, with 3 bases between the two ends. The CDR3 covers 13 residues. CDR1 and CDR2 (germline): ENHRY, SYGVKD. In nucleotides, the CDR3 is TGTGCCATCAGTGAGTCTGGCAAAAACATTCAGTACTTC. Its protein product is CAISESGKNIQYF.

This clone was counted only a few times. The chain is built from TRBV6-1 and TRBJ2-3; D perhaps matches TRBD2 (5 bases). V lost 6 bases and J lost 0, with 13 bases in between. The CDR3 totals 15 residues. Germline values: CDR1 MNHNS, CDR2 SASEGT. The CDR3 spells CASRDPGSSTDTQYF. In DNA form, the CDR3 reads TGTGCCAGCAGGGATCCGGGGAGTAGCACAGATACGCAGTATTTT.

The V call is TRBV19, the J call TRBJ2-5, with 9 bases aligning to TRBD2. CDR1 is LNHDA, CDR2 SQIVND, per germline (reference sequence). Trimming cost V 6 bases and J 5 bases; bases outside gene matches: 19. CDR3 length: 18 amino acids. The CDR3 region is CASSKPGQGSGSSETQYF. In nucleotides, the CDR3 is TGTGCCAGTAGCAAACCCGGCCAGGGTAGCGGGAGTTCCGAGACCCAGTACTTC.

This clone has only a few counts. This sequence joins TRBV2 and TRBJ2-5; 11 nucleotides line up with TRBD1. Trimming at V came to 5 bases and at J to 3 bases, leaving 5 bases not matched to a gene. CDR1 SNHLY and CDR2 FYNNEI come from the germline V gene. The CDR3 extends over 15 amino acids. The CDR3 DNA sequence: TGTGCCAGCAGTTCGGACAGGGGGCCCAAAGAGACCCAGTACTTC. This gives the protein CASSSDRGPKETQYF.

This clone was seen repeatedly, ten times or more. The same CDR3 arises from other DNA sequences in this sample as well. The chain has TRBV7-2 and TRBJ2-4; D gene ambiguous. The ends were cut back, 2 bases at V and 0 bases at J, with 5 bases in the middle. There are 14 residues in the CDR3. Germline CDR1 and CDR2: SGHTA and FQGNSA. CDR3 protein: CASSLSLAKNIQYF. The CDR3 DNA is TGTGCCAGCAGCTTAAGCTTAGCCAAAAACATTCAGTACTTC. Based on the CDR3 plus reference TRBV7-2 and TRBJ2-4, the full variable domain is GAGVSQSPSNKVTEKGKDVELRCDPISGHTALYWYRQSLGQGLEFLIYFQGNSAPDKSGLPSDRFSAERTGGSVSTLTIQRTQQEDSAVYLCASSLSLAKNIQYFGAGTRLSVL.

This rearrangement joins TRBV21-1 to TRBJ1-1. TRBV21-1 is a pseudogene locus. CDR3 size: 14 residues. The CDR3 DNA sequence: TGTGCCAGCACCCCCCCGAGGGCAGGCACTGAAGCTTTCTTT. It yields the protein CASTPPRAGTEAFF.

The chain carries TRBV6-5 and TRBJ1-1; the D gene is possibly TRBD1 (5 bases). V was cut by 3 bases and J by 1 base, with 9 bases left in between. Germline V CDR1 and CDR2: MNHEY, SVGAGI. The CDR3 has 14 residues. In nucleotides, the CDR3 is TGTGCCAGCAGTTATAATGGACAGAACACTGAAGCTTTCTTT. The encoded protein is CASSYNGQNTEAFF.

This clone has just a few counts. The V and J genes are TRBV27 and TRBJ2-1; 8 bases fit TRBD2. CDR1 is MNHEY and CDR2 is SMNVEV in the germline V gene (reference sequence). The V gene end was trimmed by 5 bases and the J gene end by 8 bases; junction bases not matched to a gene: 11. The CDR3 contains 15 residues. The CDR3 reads CASSQTGGPFYEQFF. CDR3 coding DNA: TGTGCCAGCAGTCAGACGGGAGGGCCTTTCTATGAGCAGTTCTTC.

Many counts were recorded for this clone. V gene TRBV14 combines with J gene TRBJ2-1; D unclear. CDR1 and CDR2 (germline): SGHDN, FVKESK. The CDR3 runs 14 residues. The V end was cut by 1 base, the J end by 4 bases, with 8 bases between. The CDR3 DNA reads TGTGCCAGCAGCCAAGCATTCATATACAATGAGCAGTTCTTC. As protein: CASSQAFIYNEQFF.

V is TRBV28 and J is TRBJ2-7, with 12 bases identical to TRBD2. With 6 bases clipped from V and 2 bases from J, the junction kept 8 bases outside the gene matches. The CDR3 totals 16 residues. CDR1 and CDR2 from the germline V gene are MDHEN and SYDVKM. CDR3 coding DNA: TGTGCCAGCAGGTCGACTAGCGGGAGTACCCCCTACGAGCAGTACTTC. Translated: CASRSTSGSTPYEQYF.

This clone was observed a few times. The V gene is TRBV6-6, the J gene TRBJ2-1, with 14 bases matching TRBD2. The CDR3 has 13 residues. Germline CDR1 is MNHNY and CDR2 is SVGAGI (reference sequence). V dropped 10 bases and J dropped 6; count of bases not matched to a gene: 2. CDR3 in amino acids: CAMGLAGANEQFF. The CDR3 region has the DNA TGTGCCATGGGACTAGCGGGGGCCAATGAGCAGTTCTTC.

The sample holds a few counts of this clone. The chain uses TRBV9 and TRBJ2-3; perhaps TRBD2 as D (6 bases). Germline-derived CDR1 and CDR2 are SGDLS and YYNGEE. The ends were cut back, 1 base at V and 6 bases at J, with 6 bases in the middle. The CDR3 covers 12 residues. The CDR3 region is CASSVRGDTQYF. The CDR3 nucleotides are TGTGCCAGCAGCGTACGGGGGGATACGCAGTATTTT.

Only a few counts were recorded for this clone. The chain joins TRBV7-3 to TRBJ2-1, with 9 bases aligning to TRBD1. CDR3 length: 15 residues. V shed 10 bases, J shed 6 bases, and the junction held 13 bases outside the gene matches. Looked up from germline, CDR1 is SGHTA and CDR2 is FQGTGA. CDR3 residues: CATHPTGGGGNEQFF. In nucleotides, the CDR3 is TGTGCCACCCACCCGACAGGGGGGGGTGGCAATGAGCAGTTCTTC.

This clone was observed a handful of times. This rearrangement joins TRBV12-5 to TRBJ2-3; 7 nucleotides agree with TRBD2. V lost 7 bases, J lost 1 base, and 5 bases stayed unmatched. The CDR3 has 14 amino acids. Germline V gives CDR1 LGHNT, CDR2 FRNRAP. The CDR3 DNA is TGTGCTAGTGCCCTCGCGGGAGGCACAGATACGCAGTATTTT. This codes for CASALAGGTDTQYF.

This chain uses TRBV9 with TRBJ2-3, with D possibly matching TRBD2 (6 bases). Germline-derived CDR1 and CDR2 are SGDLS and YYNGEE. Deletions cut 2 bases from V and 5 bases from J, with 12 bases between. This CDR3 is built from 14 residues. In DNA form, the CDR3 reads TGTGCCAGCAGCGTTGGGACTTCCGGAGATACGCAGTATTTT. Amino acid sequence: CASSVGTSGDTQYF. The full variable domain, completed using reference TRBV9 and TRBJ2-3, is DSGVTQTPKHLITATGQRVTLRCSPRSGDLSVYWYQQSLDQGLQFLIQYYNGEERAKGNILERFSAQQFPDLHSELNLSSLELGDSALYFCASSVGTSGDTQYFGPGTRLTVL.

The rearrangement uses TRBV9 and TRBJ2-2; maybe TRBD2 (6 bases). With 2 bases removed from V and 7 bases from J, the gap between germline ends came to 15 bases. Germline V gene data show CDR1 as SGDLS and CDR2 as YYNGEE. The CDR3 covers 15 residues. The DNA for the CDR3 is TGTGCCAGCAGCGTGGTTGGAGGGTTCGGCGGGGAGCTGTTTTTT. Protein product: CASSVVGGFGGELFF.